This T cell receptor beta chain derives from a study of shared clonotypes between healthy human individuals. CDR3 length: 14 amino acids. Germline CDR1 is MNHEY and CDR2 is SMNVEV (reference sequence). The J segment lost 2 bases and the V segment lost 2 bases, leaving 0 bases of the junction unmatched. The protocol was immunoSEQ multiplex PCR, while the TCRdb copy is restricted to in-frame clones and leaves out a portion. The sample yields under 2.5 million clones, roughly 90% seen once. The source is a man aged 18 to 30 in good health. Some clones in this sample may be carry-over from other donors' samples. The V call is TRBV27, the J call TRBJ2-7, with 10 bases lining up with TRBD2. What was sequenced was naive CD4+ T cells from PBMCs. Subset given: CD45RA+ positively selected. CDR3 nucleotide sequence: TGTGCCAGCAGTTTAGGGACTAGCGCCTACGAGCAGTACTTC. It codes for CASSLGTSAYEQYF.